The 30 T cell receptor beta chains presented below share a single source sample, sequenced in a study of T-cell reconstitution after alpha-beta-depleted transplantation in children. The library targeted TCRbeta and was prepared with unique molecular identifiers. One entry per CDR3 protein, called by TCRdb with MiXCR from the PCR reads. The sample consists of about 120,000 distinct CDR3 sequences, 20% to 25% of them appearing once. The starting material was PBMCs, mostly from graft donor cells, obtained 180 days after TCRalphabeta/CD19-depleted stem cell transplant. These receptor sequences come from a male patient aged 2 to 9 who had a stem cell transplant for chronic granulomatous disease, so the T cells may come from the graft donor.

This clonotype came up a few times. A read error may explain this, as a much larger clone is one base away. The chain combines TRBV5-6 with TRBJ2-1; the D gene is possibly TRBD2 (5 bases). Germline V CDR1 and CDR2: SGHDT, YYEEEE. The CDR3 runs to 14 residues. Trimming left V 7 bases short and J 5 bases short, with 16 bases between. CDR3: CASGPGVHNNEQFF. The DNA of the CDR3 is TGTGCCAGCGGCCCCGGGGTGCACAACAATGAGCAGTTCTTC.

In this sample, this clonotype turned up once. The chain combines TRBV15 with TRBJ2-3; unclear D gene. Trimming took 2 bases from V and 0 from J, leaving 9 bases between them. The CDR3 covers 15 residues. The V gene's germline CDR1 is LNHNV and CDR2 YYDKDF (reference sequence). CDR3 region: CATSRQTLSTDTQYF. Here the CDR3 DNA reads TGTGCCACCAGCAGACAGACACTCAGCACAGATACGCAGTATTTT.

This clonotype was counted ten times or more. J is TRBJ1-2 and V is TRBV20-1, with D perhaps matching TRBD1 (5 bases). Trimming took 0 bases from V and 7 from J, leaving 21 bases between them. The CDR3 is 16 residues long. CDR1 and CDR2 (germline): DFQATT, SNEGSKA (reference sequence). The CDR3 loop reads CSARDGQGILEIGYTF. The CDR3 bases are TGCAGTGCTAGAGATGGGCAGGGAATTCTTGAAATTGGCTACACCTTC.

V and J are TRBV18 and TRBJ1-1; TRBD1 agrees at 11 bases. In germline, CDR1 is KGHSH, CDR2 LQKENI. CDR3 size: 19 residues. Trimming took 4 bases from V and 4 from J; bases not matched to a gene: 17. The DNA for the CDR3 is TGTGCCAGCTCACTATATACACCGGGACAGGGGGGAATTAGCACTGAAGCTTTCTTT. Translated, it gives CASSLYTPGQGGISTEAFF.

V gene TRBV29-1 combines with J gene TRBJ2-1; TRBD2 aligns across 7 bases. Per germline, CDR1 SQVTM and CDR2 ANQGSEA. The CDR3 runs to 15 residues. J was trimmed by 5 bases and V by 6 bases; bases with no gene match: 13. CDR3 in amino acids: CSVNGPGGSNNEQFF. CDR3 nucleotides: TGCAGCGTGAATGGGCCCGGGGGGTCTAACAATGAGCAGTTCTTC.

This clonotype came up many times. The rearrangement joins TRBV20-1 to TRBJ2-7; D remains unclear. CDR3 length equals 12 residues. CDR1 is DFQATT and CDR2 is SNEGSKA in the germline V gene (reference sequence). With 0 bases removed from V and 3 bases from J, the gap between germline ends came to 6 bases. The CDR3 DNA follows: TGCAGTGCTAGAGATTACGACTACGAGCAGTACTTC. This encodes CSARDYDYEQYF.

The rearrangement joins TRBV5-8 to TRBJ2-2; 7 bases line up with TRBD1. J gave up 5 bases and V 5 bases, and 3 bases lay outside the gene matches. Per germline, CDR1 SGHTS and CDR2 YDEGEE. The CDR3 loop spans 13 amino acids. The CDR3 is CASRLTGTGELFF. CDR3 coding DNA: TGTGCCAGCAGATTGACAGGGACCGGGGAGCTGTTTTTT.

The chain links TRBV29-1 to TRBJ1-1; D is unclear. Germline V gene data show CDR1 as SQVTM and CDR2 as ANQGSEA. The CDR3 is made up of 12 amino acids. The V and J ends lost 1 base and 2 bases respectively, with 5 bases between them. CDR3 loop: CSVEGANTEAFF. The DNA of the CDR3 is TGCAGCGTTGAAGGTGCAAACACTGAAGCTTTCTTT.

The chain employs TRBV12-3 or TRBV12-4 and TRBJ2-5; D is possibly TRBD1 (5 bases). This CDR3 comprises 14 residues. V dropped 2 bases and J dropped 5 bases, with 12 bases sitting between them. As DNA, the CDR3 is TGTGCCAGCAGTTTATATGGGGCTGGGGAGACCCAGTACTTC. Encoded protein: CASSLYGAGETQYF.

The chain uses TRBV5-5 and TRBJ1-2; D is uncertain. V lost 9 bases and J 4 bases, leaving 16 bases between the germline ends. CDR3 length: 13 amino acids. CDR1 and CDR2 (germline): SGHKS, YYEKEE (reference sequence). CDR3 coding DNA: TGTGCCATGGGCCGCGGCCTTTTCTATGGCTACACCTTC. It encodes CAMGRGLFYGYTF.

This chain joins TRBV28 and TRBJ2-1; 12 bases map to TRBD1. The CDR3 spans 20 residues. Trimming cost V 6 bases and J 0 bases; bases outside gene matches: 15. CDR1 is MDHEN, CDR2 SYDVKM, per germline. CDR3 loop: CASRVGGTGGGRSSYNEQFF. CDR3 nucleotide sequence: TGTGCCAGCAGGGTGGGTGGGACAGGGGGCGGCCGTAGCTCCTACAATGAGCAGTTCTTC.

This clonotype occurred a few times. Here the CDR3 DNA reads TGTGCCAGCAGTATGGTGAGCACAGATACGCAGTATTTT. Translated, it gives CASSMVSTDTQYF. The rearrangement uses TRBV6-1 and TRBJ2-3; D unresolved. Per germline, CDR1 MNHNS and CDR2 SASEGT. The CDR3 consists of 13 residues. V was cut by 5 bases and J by 0 bases, with 6 bases left in between.

CDR3 sequence reads: CASSLGLGQGFGEQYF. CDR3 DNA: TGTGCCAGCAGCTTGGGCTTAGGACAGGGGTTTGGCGAGCAGTACTTC. The chain links TRBV7-2 to TRBJ2-7, with TRBD1 matching over 9 bases. Germline V CDR1 and CDR2: SGHTA, FQGNSA. The CDR3 runs 16 residues. The junction had 12 bases not matched to a gene; V was cut back by 3 bases and J by 6 bases.

In its sample, this clonotype was seen a few times. A much more abundant neighbour one base away suggests this may be a read error. The genes are TRBV6-1 and TRBJ2-4; tentative D call: TRBD1 (5 bases). Germline CDR1 MNHNS, CDR2 SASEGT. The CDR3 has 13 residues. The V end was cut by 3 bases, the J end by 12 bases, with 15 bases between. In DNA, the CDR3 is TGTGCCAGCAGTGATGGGGTGAGAGACAGTCAGTACTTC. Translating gives CASSDGVRDSQYF.

The table lists this clonotype with many counts. V usage is TRBV10-3 and J usage is TRBJ2-5; 10 bases map to TRBD1. Per germline, CDR1 ENHRY and CDR2 SYGVKD. The V and J ends lost 6 bases and 3 bases, in that order; junction bases with no gene match: 1. The CDR3 has 13 residues. The CDR3 loop is CAISGTGEETQYF. The CDR3, as DNA: TGTGCCATCAGCGGGACAGGGGAAGAGACCCAGTACTTC.

CDR3 in amino acids: CASSLSLSRGAANVLTF. The CDR3 DNA reads TGTGCCAGCAGCTTGTCCCTTTCACGGGGAGCGGCCAACGTCCTGACTTTC. V and J are TRBV5-5 and TRBJ2-6; possible D gene TRBD2, 5 bases. The germline gives CDR1 SGHKS, CDR2 YYEKEE (reference sequence). V was pared by 1 base and J by 6 bases, with 17 bases between. The CDR3 runs to 17 residues. The whole variable domain, remainder taken from reference TRBV5-5 and TRBJ2-6, is DAGVTQSPTHLIKTRGQQVTLRCSPISGHKSVSWYQQVLGQGPQFIFQYYEKEERGRGNFPDRFSARQFPNYSSELNVNALLLGDSALYLCASSLSLSRGAANVLTFGAGSRLTVL.

This clonotype showed up many times. This rearrangement joins TRBV18 to TRBJ2-7, with 12 bases fitting TRBD1. Germline values: CDR1 KGHSH, CDR2 LQKENI. Unmatched junction bases numbered 6, after V lost 6 bases and J lost 3 bases. CDR3 length: 15 residues. CDR3 DNA: TGTGCCAGCTCTCACGGGACAGGGGGCATCTACGAGCAGTACTTC. Protein product: CASSHGTGGIYEQYF.

The chain uses TRBV6-5 and TRBJ1-2; a weak D match, TRBD1 (6 bases). The CDR3 has 16 amino acids. Per the germline V gene, CDR1 is MNHEY and CDR2 is SVGAGI. V lost 2 bases to trimming and J lost 6 bases, with 19 bases between them. The CDR3 region is CASSYARITGFNGYTF. The CDR3 DNA follows: TGTGCCAGCAGTTACGCTCGAATAACAGGGTTTAATGGCTACACCTTC.

This clonotype was counted many times. The chain is built from TRBV12-3 or TRBV12-4 and TRBJ2-1; D gene ambiguous. This CDR3 region has 13 residues. Trimming pared 2 bases from V and 6 bases from J, leaving 8 bases between. DNA of the CDR3: TGTGCCAGCAGTTTAACGGCTGGCAATGAGCAGTTCTTC. Translated: CASSLTAGNEQFF.

The chain combines TRBV12-3 or TRBV12-4 with TRBJ1-5; TRBD1 aligns across 9 bases. This CDR3 spans 14 amino acids. After removal of 5 bases from V and 6 bases from J, the junction contained 5 bases not matched to a gene. In DNA, the CDR3 is TGTGCCAGCAGTCCGACAGGGGGAGGTCAGCCCCAGCATTTT. It translates to CASSPTGGGQPQHF.

This clonotype was seen ten or more times. V and J are TRBV20-1 and TRBJ2-3; weak D call: TRBD2 (6 bases). The CDR3 extends over 14 amino acids. Looked up from germline, CDR1 is DFQATT and CDR2 is SNEGSKA (reference sequence). V lost 5 bases to trimming and J lost 5 bases, with 17 bases between them. CDR3 sequence: CSASPGLPGDTQYF. The CDR3, as DNA: TGCAGTGCTTCCCCGGGACTTCCCGGAGATACGCAGTATTTT.

The chain employs TRBV7-8 and TRBJ2-5; 9 bases fit TRBD2. The CDR3 loop spans 15 amino acids. Germline V lookup: CDR1 SGHVS, CDR2 FQNEAQ. V shed 2 bases, J shed 2 bases, and the junction held 3 bases outside the gene matches. CDR3 residues: CASSLLAGIQETQYF. The DNA of the CDR3 is TGTGCCAGCAGCTTACTAGCGGGGATACAAGAGACCCAGTACTTC. Together with reference TRBV7-8 and TRBJ2-5, the CDR3 gives the full variable domain: GAGVSQSPRYKVAKRGQDVALRCDPISGHVSLFWYQQALGQGPEFLTYFQNEAQLDKSGLPSDRFFAERPEGSVSTLKIQRTQQEDSAVYLCASSLLAGIQETQYFGPGTRLLVL.

This clonotype was counted only a few times. This rearrangement joins TRBV5-4 to TRBJ2-7, with D tentatively TRBD1 (6 bases). V lost 0 bases, J lost 2 bases, and 12 bases lay in between. The CDR3 length is 15 residues. The germline V gene encodes CDR1 SGHNT and CDR2 YYREEE (reference sequence). In nucleotides, the CDR3 is TGTGCCAGCAGCTTGGCGGCAGGGGACCCCTACGAGCAGTACTTC. Its translation: CASSLAAGDPYEQYF.

This clonotype was seen ten or more times. The chain is built from TRBV7-9 and TRBJ2-5; D unresolved. Per germline, CDR1 SEHNR and CDR2 FQNEAQ (reference sequence). The V gene lost 3 bases and the J gene lost 4 bases, with 6 bases spanning the gap. The CDR3 contains 12 residues. CDR3 DNA: TGTGCCAGCAGCTTCTATCCAGAGACCCAGTACTTC. This sequence encodes CASSFYPETQYF.

This chain connects TRBV29-1 to TRBJ1-1; D unclear. V shed 0 bases and J shed 6 bases, with 26 bases lying between them. The CDR3 totals 18 residues. Germline V lookup: CDR1 SQVTM, CDR2 ANQGSEA. CDR3 sequence: CSVEEVRVWGGPSPEAFF. The CDR3 DNA sequence: TGCAGCGTTGAAGAAGTTCGAGTGTGGGGAGGGCCTAGCCCTGAAGCTTTCTTT.

The sample holds a few counts of this clonotype. The V call is TRBV4-3, the J call TRBJ1-2; 10 positions match TRBD1. The CDR3 has 14 residues. The V segment lost 1 base and the J segment 5 bases; nucleotides outside the gene matches: 1. The germline CDR1 and CDR2 sequences are LGHNA and YSLEER. CDR3 amino acids: CASSQGQGAYGYTF. The CDR3 nucleotides are TGCGCCAGCAGCCAAGGACAGGGGGCGTATGGCTACACCTTC.

This clonotype has a count of ten or more. The chain is built from TRBV4-3 and TRBJ2-1; 9 bases agree with TRBD1. From germline, CDR1 is LGHNA and CDR2 YSLEER. V lost 2 bases and J lost 6; bases outside the gene matches: 17. This CDR3 region has 19 residues. CDR3: CASSQTTNTGTGMSNEQFF. The CDR3 bases are TGCGCCAGCAGCCAAACAACGAATACCGGGACAGGGATGAGCAATGAGCAGTTCTTC.

This sequence joins TRBV20-1 and TRBJ2-3; D is perhaps TRBD1 (6 bases). Trimming shortened V by 7 bases and J by 4 bases, and 12 bases separated the two germline ends. This CDR3 has 12 amino acids. Per germline, CDR1 DFQATT and CDR2 SNEGSKA (reference sequence). CDR3 protein: CSVRGTADTQYF. In DNA, the CDR3 is TGCAGTGTCAGGGGCACGGCAGATACGCAGTATTTT.

This clonotype has at least ten counts. This chain links TRBV10-3 with TRBJ2-3, with D perhaps assigned TRBD1 or TRBD2 (5 bases each). The CDR3 consists of 12 residues. V was shortened by 4 bases and J by 6 bases, with 8 bases between the two germline ends. Germline values: CDR1 ENHRY, CDR2 SYGVKD. DNA for the CDR3: TGTGCCATCAGTGGGGGACCCGATACGCAGTATTTT. This sequence encodes CAISGGPDTQYF.

This chain uses TRBV6-5 with TRBJ2-7, with 8 bases lining up with TRBD1. This CDR3 contains 16 residues. Germline CDR1 and CDR2: MNHEY and SVGAGI. Unmatched junction bases numbered 8, after V lost 1 base and J lost 3 bases. The CDR3 protein is CASSYLPTGGNYEQYF. The CDR3 nucleotides are TGTGCCAGCAGTTACTTACCAACAGGGGGAAACTACGAGCAGTACTTC.